A selection of T cell receptor beta chains follows, all from one sample in a study of radiation and T cells in renal cell carcinoma. The protocol was immunoSEQ multiplex PCR, while the TCRdb copy is restricted to in-frame clones and leaves out a portion. The table records about 23,000 clones, 45% to 55% of them present only once. Material: tumor tissue, obtained from a patient whose treatment was nephrectomy without radiotherapy. The receptors stem from a human donor with renal cell carcinoma. Each CDR3 is given with its conserved first and last residue. The D gene is left open where the match is weak. Clone sizes are given selectively: once, few, many, or a class where the clone is expanded.

CDR3 length	J gene	D gene	V gene	clone size	CDR3 DNA	CDR3 protein
14	TRBJ1-1	-	TRBV2	few	TGTGCCAGCAGTGACTGGGGAGGGCGCACTGAAGCTTTCTTT	CASSDWGGRTEAFF
14	TRBJ1-1	TRBD1	TRBV11-2	-	TGTGCCAGCAGCTCCCGGTTCGACAGGGCCGGAACTTTCTTT	CASSSRFDRAGTFF
14	TRBJ2-3	-	TRBV18	many	TGTGCCAGCTCACCTCCCGGACTGGGAGATACGCAGTATTTT	CASSPPGLGDTQYF
14	TRBJ1-2	-	TRBV4-3	-	TGCGCCAGCAGCCAAGGAGACCCATACTATGGCTACACCTTC	CASSQGDPYYGYTF
16	TRBJ1-3	TRBD1	TRBV7-9	-	TGTGCCAGCAGCTTAGTGCAGGGGGCGCGGGGAAACACCATATATTTT	CASSLVQGARGNTIYF
17	TRBJ2-7	TRBD1	TRBV27	-	TGTGCCAGCAGCCCCCCAATAGGACAGGGGAACCCCTACGAGCAGTACTTC	CASSPPIGQGNPYEQYF
14	TRBJ1-4	-	TRBV5-4	many	TGTGCCAGCAGCCCTCAAGGGGAATCTGAAAAACTGTTTTTT	CASSPQGESEKLFF
14	TRBJ1-5	-	TRBV9	-	TGTGCCAGCAGCCCGAGAGATAGCAATCAGCCCCAGCATTTT	CASSPRDSNQPQHF
16	TRBJ1-5	-	TRBV19	-	TGTGCCAGTAGTATATGGGAGGGGATTAGCAATCAGCCCCAGCATTTT	CASSIWEGISNQPQHF
16	TRBJ2-7	TRBD1	TRBV18	once	TGTGCCAGCTCACCCCCCGGGACAGCTAGATCCTACGAGCAGTACTTC	CASSPPGTARSYEQYF
17	TRBJ1-3	TRBD1	TRBV6-1	few	TGTGCCAGCAGTGCCCGCCGGGACAGAAGCTCTGGAAACACCATATATTTT	CASSARRDRSSGNTIYF
15	TRBJ1-4	-	TRBV7-2	-	TGTGCCAGCAGCTTAGGCGGACAAGGGGATGAAAAACTGTTTTTT	CASSLGGQGDEKLFF
15	TRBJ2-3	-	TRBV5-4	once	TGTGCCAGCAGCTTGGATGTCGGATTCACAGATACGCAGTATTTT	CASSLDVGFTDTQYF
11	TRBJ2-1	-	TRBV9	few	TGTGCCAGCAGCACCGGCCATGAGCAGTTCTTC	CASSTGHEQFF
14	TRBJ2-7	-	TRBV6-1	-	TGTGCCAGCAGGGGGCCGAATTCCCCCTACGAGCAGTACTTC	CASRGPNSPYEQYF
12	TRBJ1-2	-	TRBV10-3	-	TGTGCCAACCACAGACAGGTCTATGGCTACACCTTC	CANHRQVYGYTF
13	TRBJ1-2	TRBD1	TRBV5-1	few	TGCGCCAGCAGCTTGGCACAGGGGGATGGCTACACCTTC	CASSLAQGDGYTF
16	TRBJ2-5	-	TRBV7-2	-	TGTGCCAGCAGCTTAGGTCTTCGGGCAGGGCAAGAGACCCAGTACTTC	CASSLGLRAGQETQYF
14	TRBJ1-1	-	TRBV5-1	few	TGCGCCAGCAGCTTGCTCCCCCAGGGCGCTGAAGCTTTCTTT	CASSLLPQGAEAFF
11	TRBJ1-2	-	TRBV7-9	few	TGTGCCAGCAGCTTAGGGGGCGGCTACACCTTC	CASSLGGGYTF
17	TRBJ1-4	-	TRBV4-3	-	TGCGCCAGCAGCCCCGAGGCGCGTGCAGGAACTAATGAAAAACTGTTTTTT	CASSPEARAGTNEKLFF
13	TRBJ1-5	-	TRBV10-3	-	TGTGCCATCGCGCCAGATAGCAATCAGCCCCAGCATTTT	CAIAPDSNQPQHF
13	TRBJ1-2	-	TRBV18	-	TGTGCCAGCTCACCAGGAGGGAACTATGGCTACACCTTC	CASSPGGNYGYTF
15	TRBJ2-7	-	TRBV18	-	TGTGCCAGCTCACCGGGAACAGCAGAATCCTACGAGCAGTACTTC	CASSPGTAESYEQYF
14	TRBJ1-2	-	TRBV30	-	TGTGCCTGGAGTGTGCGGACGGAATCCTATGGCTACACCTTC	CAWSVRTESYGYTF
11	TRBJ1-5	TRBD1	TRBV30	-	TGTGCCTGGAGTGAAGGGGGCCCTTTGCATTTT	CAWSEGGPLHF
16	TRBJ1-1	TRBD1	TRBV7-9	few	TGTGCCAGCAGAGCAAGACAGGGGCGCGGGGACACTGAAGCTTTCTTT	CASRARQGRGDTEAFF
13	TRBJ2-2	-	TRBV25-1	-	TGTGCCAGCAGCGTGCAGGGACCCGGGGAGCTGTTTTTT	CASSVQGPGELFF
16	TRBJ2-1	TRBD2	TRBV6-5	-	TGTGCCAGCAGTTACCGCGTCGGGGGGGCCCAATATGAGCAGTTCTTC	CASSYRVGGAQYEQFF
14	TRBJ1-1	-	TRBV6-1	few	TGTGCCAGCAGTGAACTTTTGGGCAGGAGCGAAGCTTTCTTT	CASSELLGRSEAFF
15	TRBJ2-6	-	TRBV11-1	-	TGTGCCAGCAGCTTACGCAGGCGTGGGGCCAACGTCCTGACTTTC	CASSLRRRGANVLTF
18	TRBJ2-5	TRBD2	TRBV6-1	-	TGTGCCAGCAGTGCGCCTTCTAGCGGGGGCGGTCTGGGGGGGGACCAGTACTTC	CASSAPSSGGGLGGDQYF
13	TRBJ2-1	TRBD1	TRBV7-3	-	TGTGCCAGCGGAGGGACAGGGAGGCATGAGCAGTTCTTC	CASGGTGRHEQFF
16	TRBJ1-4	-	TRBV4-3	-	TGCGCCAGCAGCCAGGTCCGAGACAGGTCTAATGAAAAACTGTTTTTT	CASSQVRDRSNEKLFF
13	TRBJ2-5	-	TRBV7-9	once	TGTGCCAGCAGCGTCACCGAACGGGAGACCCAGTACTTC	CASSVTERETQYF
16	TRBJ1-1	TRBD1	TRBV19	few	TGTGCCAGTAGTATAGCCCCGGGACAGACGAACACTGAAGCTTTCTTT	CASSIAPGQTNTEAFF
18	TRBJ1-6	TRBD1	TRBV4-3	-	TGCGCCAGCAGCCAAGATTGGGGGACAGGAAGACCTAATTCACCCCTCCACTTT	CASSQDWGTGRPNSPLHF
16	TRBJ2-1	TRBD2	TRBV4-1	-	TGCGCCAGCAGCCAAGATGTCGGGGGGGGGCACGGTGAGCAGTTCTTC	CASSQDVGGGHGEQFF
16	TRBJ1-6	TRBD1	TRBV6-6	-	TGTGCCAGCAGTTACCCTCAAGGACAGGGTGAATCACCCCTCCACTTT	CASSYPQGQGESPLHF
15	TRBJ1-4	-	TRBV2	-	TGTGCCAGCACCCTAGAGGAACGGGCAAGGGAAAAACTGTTTTTT	CASTLEERAREKLFF
14	TRBJ2-7	TRBD1	TRBV7-9	-	TGTGCCAGCAGCTTTGGGTTGACAGGGGACGAGCAGTACTTC	CASSFGLTGDEQYF
15	TRBJ2-1	TRBD2	TRBV5-6	-	TGTGCCAGCAGCTTTCGGGGGGGCTCCTACAATGAGCAGTTCTTC	CASSFRGGSYNEQFF
12	TRBJ1-2	TRBD1	TRBV6-1	-	TGTGCCAGCCGAGACAGGGTGGGAGGCTACACCTTC	CASRDRVGGYTF
15	TRBJ2-1	TRBD1	TRBV5-1	-	TGCGCCAGCAGCCTGGGGACAGGGCTGTACAATGAGCAGTTCTTC	CASSLGTGLYNEQFF
13	TRBJ1-2	-	TRBV19	-	TGTGCCAGTAAGGCGAGGGGAGGGTATGGCTACACCTTC	CASKARGGYGYTF
14	TRBJ1-6	TRBD1	TRBV5-1	few	TGCGCCAGCAGCTCCGGGACAGGGGAATCACCCCTCCACTTT	CASSSGTGESPLHF
15	TRBJ1-4	-	TRBV19	-	TGTGCCAGTAGTAGGCTGACGGGGGGCGATGAAAAACTGTTTTTT	CASSRLTGGDEKLFF
15	TRBJ1-4	-	TRBV9	-	TGTGCCAGCAGCGTAGACGGGGGGACTAATGAAAAACTGTTTTTT	CASSVDGGTNEKLFF
13	TRBJ1-2	-	TRBV7-2	few	TGTGCCAGCAGCTTGGCAGCTAACTATGGCTACACCTTC	CASSLAANYGYTF
12	TRBJ1-2	-	TRBV5-6	-	TGTGCCAGCAGCTTGATGCGTAAAGGCTACACCTTC	CASSLMRKGYTF
11	TRBJ1-1	-	TRBV20-1	few	TGCAGTGTTCGAACGGGGACTGAAGCTTTCTTT	CSVRTGTEAFF
16	TRBJ1-2	-	TRBV7-9	-	TGTGCCAGCAGCCCCGGCTCCCCCCCGGCCATGTATGGCTACACCTTC	CASSPGSPPAMYGYTF
18	TRBJ1-6	-	TRBV18	-	TGTGCCAGCTCACCACTGGCCCTCCCGGCGTCCTATAATTCACCCCTCCACTTT	CASSPLALPASYNSPLHF
16	TRBJ2-7	TRBD1	TRBV4-3	-	TGCGCCAGCAGCCAAGATCAACGGCAGGGGGCGGTGGAGCAGTACTTC	CASSQDQRQGAVEQYF
14	TRBJ2-1	TRBD1	TRBV9	-	TGTGCCAGCAGCGCCGTAGGGGGCTGGGATGAGCAGTTCTTC	CASSAVGGWDEQFF
13	TRBJ1-4	TRBD1	TRBV29-1	-	TGCAGCGTCCAGGGGGCCCCTAATGAAAAACTGTTTTTT	CSVQGAPNEKLFF
13	TRBJ2-7	-	TRBV6-6	-	TGTGCCAGCAGTTACGACCGCTCCTACGAGCAGTACTTC	CASSYDRSYEQYF
16	TRBJ1-5	TRBD1	TRBV6-5	-	TGTGCCAGCAGTTACGGGGATCCGGGACAGGGGACCCTACAGCATTTT	CASSYGDPGQGTLQHF
14	TRBJ1-1	TRBD1	TRBV5-1	-	TGCGCCAGCAGCTTAGCAGGGGGGGTCACTGAAGCTTTCTTT	CASSLAGGVTEAFF